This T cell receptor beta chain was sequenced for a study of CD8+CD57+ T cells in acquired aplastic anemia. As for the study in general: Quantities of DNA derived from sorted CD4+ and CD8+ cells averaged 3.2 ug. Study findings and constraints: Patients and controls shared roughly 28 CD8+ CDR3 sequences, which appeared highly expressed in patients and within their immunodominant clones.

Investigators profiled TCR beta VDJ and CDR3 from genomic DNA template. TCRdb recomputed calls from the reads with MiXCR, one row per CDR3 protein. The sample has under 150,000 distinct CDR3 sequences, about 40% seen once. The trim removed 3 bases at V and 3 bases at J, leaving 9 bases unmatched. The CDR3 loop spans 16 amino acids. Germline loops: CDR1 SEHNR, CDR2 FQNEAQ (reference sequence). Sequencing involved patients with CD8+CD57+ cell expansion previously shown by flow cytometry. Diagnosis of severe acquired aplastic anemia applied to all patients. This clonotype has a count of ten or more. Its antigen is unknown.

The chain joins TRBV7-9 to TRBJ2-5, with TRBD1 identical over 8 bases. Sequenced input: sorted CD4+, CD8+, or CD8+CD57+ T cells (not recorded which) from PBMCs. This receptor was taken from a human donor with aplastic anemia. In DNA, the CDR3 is TGTGCCAGCAGCTTCACCTCCGGACAGGGAAAAGAGACCCAGTACTTC. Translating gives CASSFTSGQGKETQYF.